This TCR beta chain stems from a study of blood T cell repertoires in COVID-19. Study-level information: Whether acute or convalescent, the COVID-19 samples came from the United States, Italy and Spain. T cells, B-cell-depleted T cells, or PBMCs provided the cDNA or gDNA that served as material.

Original handling: Amplification with reference gene primers provided the estimates of nucleated cell counts. Repertoires were generated with immunoSEQ multiplex PCR, while TCRdb's copy carries only in-frame clones and drops some. The V and J calls and clone size were taken over from that table, and D and trimming were inferred from the DNA. The data show fewer than 250,000 clones, with 90% seen just once and around 1% held by the top ten. CDR3 length: 13 amino acids. Germline CDR1 MNHNY, CDR2 SVGAGI (reference sequence). V was clipped by 4 bases and J by 7 bases, with 8 bases between them. Sequencing was performed on PBMCs or T cells enriched from blood (not recorded which). The sequence came from a man aged 50 to 60 who had been exposed to COVID-19. The chain has TRBV6-6 and TRBJ1-6; tentatively, D is TRBD1 (5 bases). The CDR3 here is CASSSGQNSPLHF. The CDR3 region has the DNA TGTGCCAGCAGTTCAGGGCAGAATTCACCCCTCCACTTT.